The T cell receptor (beta chain) described here comes from a study of T cell responses to AZD1222 COVID-19 vaccine. Study background: Second-dose groups at about 4 or about 12 weeks were pooled. Study-level findings and limits: Vaccine-associated CD4 TCRs ranged over spike, dominating at 160-218 and 743-854. Repertoire samples came only from after the peak T cell response.

Some clones are missing from TCRdb's copy, which holds only in-frame ones; the method was immunoSEQ multiplex PCR. This table has about 110,000 clones, 85% to 90% appearing once. This CDR3 is built from 16 residues. CDR1 SGHTS and CDR2 YDEGEE come from the germline V gene. Trimming removed 2 bases at V and 2 bases at J, with 14 bases between. About this clone itself: Its antigen is as yet unknown.

The sequence came from an adult in good health. This rearrangement joins TRBV5-8 to TRBJ1-5; D may be TRBD1 (6 bases). The input for sequencing was peripheral blood, taken on day 0 of AZD1222 vaccination. The CDR3 loop is CASSFRGSVRNQPQHF. The CDR3 DNA reads as TGTGCCAGCAGCTTCAGGGGATCGGTCCGCAATCAGCCCCAGCATTTT.